This T cell receptor (beta chain) was observed in a study of Ad26.COV2.S vaccination and SARS-CoV-2 variants. Study background: Donor was in the COV1001 Ad26.COV2.S trial arm. Findings of the study overall: An underestimation of total T cell responses may have resulted from the TCR breadth and depth analyses.

Clones were read by immunoSEQ multiplex PCR, and TCRdb kept only the in-frame ones, dropping some. The table lists fewer than 400,000 clones, roughly nine tenths of them singletons. Specified treatment: roughly 20 received Ad26.COV2.S at low or high dose, single or two shots; roughly five received placebo; per-sample allocation not given. Sampling occurred on day 63 after the first vaccine or placebo injection. CDR1 is SNHLY, CDR2 FYNNEI, per germline. The CDR3 is 14 amino acids. V was clipped by 2 bases and J by 13 bases, with 15 bases between them. This clone was found a few times. Its antigen is unidentified.

The TCR comes from a person between 18 and 65 years old who received the Ad26.COV2.S COVID-19 vaccine or a placebo. This sample comprised peripheral blood, obtained in a trial of Ad26.COV2.S vaccine versus placebo. The chain couples TRBV2 to TRBJ1-6; D is possibly TRBD1 (5 bases). DNA for the CDR3: TGTGCCAGCAGTGAAAAAGGGGCTCTAAGGCCCCTCCACTTT. Amino acids: CASSEKGALRPLHF.